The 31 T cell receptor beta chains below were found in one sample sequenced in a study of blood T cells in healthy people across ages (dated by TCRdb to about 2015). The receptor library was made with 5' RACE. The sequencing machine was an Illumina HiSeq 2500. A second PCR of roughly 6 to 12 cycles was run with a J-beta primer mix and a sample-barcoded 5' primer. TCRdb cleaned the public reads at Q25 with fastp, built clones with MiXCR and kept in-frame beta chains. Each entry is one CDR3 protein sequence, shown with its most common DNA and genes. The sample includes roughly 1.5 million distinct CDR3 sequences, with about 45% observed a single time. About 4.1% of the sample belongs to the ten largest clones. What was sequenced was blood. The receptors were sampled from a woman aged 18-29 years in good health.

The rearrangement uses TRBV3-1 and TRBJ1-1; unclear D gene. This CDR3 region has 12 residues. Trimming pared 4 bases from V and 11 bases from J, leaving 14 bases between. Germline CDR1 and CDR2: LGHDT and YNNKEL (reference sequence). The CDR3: CASSRAGCPAFF. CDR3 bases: TGTGCCAGCAGCCGAGCGGGGTGTCCCGCTTTCTTT.

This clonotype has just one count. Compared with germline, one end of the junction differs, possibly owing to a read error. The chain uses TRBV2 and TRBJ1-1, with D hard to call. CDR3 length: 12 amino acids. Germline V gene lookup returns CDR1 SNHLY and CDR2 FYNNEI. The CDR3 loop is CAISTSNTEAFF. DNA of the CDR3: TGTGCCATCAGTACCTCTAACACTGAAGCTTTCTTT.

The CDR3 protein is CASCLGVNTEAFF. The CDR3 nucleotides read TGTGCCAGCTGTCTCGGAGTGAACACTGAAGCTTTCTTT. V gene TRBV4-2 combines with J gene TRBJ1-1; D not resolved. The V end lost 8 bases, the J end lost 0 bases, and 10 bases lay between the germline ends. The germline V gene has CDR1 LGHNA and CDR2 YNFKEQ. This CDR3 contains 13 residues.

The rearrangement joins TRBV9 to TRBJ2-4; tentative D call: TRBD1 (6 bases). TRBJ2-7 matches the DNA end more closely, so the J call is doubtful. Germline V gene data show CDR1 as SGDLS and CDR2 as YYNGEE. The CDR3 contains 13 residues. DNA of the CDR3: TGTGCCAGCAGCGAGGGGGATTCGGACGAGCAGTACTTC. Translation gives CASSEGDSDEQYF.

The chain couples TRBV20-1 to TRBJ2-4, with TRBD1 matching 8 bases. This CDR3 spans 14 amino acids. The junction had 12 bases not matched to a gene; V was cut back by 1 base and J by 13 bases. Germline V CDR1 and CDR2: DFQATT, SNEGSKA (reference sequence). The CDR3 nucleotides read TGCAGTGCTAGAGTGTCAGGGGGCGCGAGGGAGCAGTACTTC. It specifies CSARVSGGAREQYF.

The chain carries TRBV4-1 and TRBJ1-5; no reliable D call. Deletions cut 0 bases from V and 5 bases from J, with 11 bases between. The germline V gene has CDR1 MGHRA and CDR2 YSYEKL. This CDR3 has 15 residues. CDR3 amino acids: CASSQEVQDYQPQHF. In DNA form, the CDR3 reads TGCGCCAGCAGCCAAGAAGTCCAGGATTATCAGCCCCAGCATTTT.

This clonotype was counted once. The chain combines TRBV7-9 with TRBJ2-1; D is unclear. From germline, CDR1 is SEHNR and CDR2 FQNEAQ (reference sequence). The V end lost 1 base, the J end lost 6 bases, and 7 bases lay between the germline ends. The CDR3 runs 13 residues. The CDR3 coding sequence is TGTGCCAGCAGCTTAGTCGAGGCCAATGAGCAGTTCTTC. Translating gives CASSLVEANEQFF.

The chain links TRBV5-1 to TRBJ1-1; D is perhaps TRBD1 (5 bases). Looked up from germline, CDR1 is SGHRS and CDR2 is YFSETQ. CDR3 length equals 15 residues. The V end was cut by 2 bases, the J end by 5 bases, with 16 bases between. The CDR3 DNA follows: TGCGCCAGCAGCTTAGGACGTACCTGGGGGACTGAAGCTTTCTTT. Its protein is CASSLGRTWGTEAFF.

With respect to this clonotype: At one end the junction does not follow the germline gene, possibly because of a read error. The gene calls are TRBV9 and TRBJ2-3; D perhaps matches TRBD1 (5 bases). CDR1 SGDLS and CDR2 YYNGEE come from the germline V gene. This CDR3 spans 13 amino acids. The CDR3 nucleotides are TGTGCCCGCAGCGTAGGGGCAGTTGATACGCAGTATTTT. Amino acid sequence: CARSVGAVDTQYF.

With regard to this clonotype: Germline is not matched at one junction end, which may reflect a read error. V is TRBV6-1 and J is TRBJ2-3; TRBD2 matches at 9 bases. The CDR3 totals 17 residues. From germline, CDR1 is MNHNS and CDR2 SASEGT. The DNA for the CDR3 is TGTGTCAGCTCCTATTCAACCGCGGGACTAGCCCTATTTACGCAGTATTTT. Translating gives CVSSYSTAGLALFTQYF.

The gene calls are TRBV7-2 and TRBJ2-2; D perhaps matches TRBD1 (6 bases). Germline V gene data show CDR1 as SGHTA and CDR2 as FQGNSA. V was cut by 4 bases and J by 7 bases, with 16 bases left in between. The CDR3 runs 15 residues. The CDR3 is CASSSTGLTGGELFF. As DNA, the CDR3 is TGTGCCAGCAGCTCAACAGGGCTCACCGGCGGGGAGCTGTTTTTT.

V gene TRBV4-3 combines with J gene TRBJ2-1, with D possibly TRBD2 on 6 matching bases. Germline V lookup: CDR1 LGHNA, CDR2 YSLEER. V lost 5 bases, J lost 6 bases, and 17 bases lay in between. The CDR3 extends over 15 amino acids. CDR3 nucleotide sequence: TGCGCCAGCAGCTCCTCCAGGACTACTACCAATGAGCAGTTCTTC. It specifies CASSSSRTTTNEQFF.

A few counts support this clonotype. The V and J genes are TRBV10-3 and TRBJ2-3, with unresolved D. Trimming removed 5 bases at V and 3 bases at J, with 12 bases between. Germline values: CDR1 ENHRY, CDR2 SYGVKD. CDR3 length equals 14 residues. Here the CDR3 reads CAISTWRPTDTQYF. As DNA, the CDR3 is TGTGCCATCAGTACCTGGCGGCCAACAGATACGCAGTATTTT.

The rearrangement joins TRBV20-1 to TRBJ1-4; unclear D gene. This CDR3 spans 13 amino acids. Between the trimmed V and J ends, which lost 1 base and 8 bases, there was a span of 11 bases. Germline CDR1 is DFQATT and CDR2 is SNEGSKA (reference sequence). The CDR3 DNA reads TGCAGTGCTAGAGTTTCAGGCAACGAAAAACTGTTTTTT. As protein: CSARVSGNEKLFF.

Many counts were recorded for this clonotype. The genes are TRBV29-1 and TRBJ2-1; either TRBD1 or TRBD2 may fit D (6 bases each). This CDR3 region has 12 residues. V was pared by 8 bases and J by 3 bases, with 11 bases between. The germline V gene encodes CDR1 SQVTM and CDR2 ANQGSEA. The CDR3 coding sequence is TGCAGCTCGCGGGACAACTACAATGAGCAGTTCTTC. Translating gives CSSRDNYNEQFF.

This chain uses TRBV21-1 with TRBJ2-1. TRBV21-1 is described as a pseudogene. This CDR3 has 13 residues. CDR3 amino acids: CTTRICSYNEQFF. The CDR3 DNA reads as TGTACCACGAGGATCTGCTCCTACAATGAGCAGTTCTTT.

The CDR3 is CSARGQAEYEQYF. Written as DNA, the CDR3 is TGCAGTGCTAGGGGCCAGGCGGAGTATGAGCAGTACTTC. The chain carries TRBV20-1 and TRBJ2-4, with no clear D. The V gene's germline CDR1 is DFQATT and CDR2 SNEGSKA (reference sequence). The CDR3 has 13 residues. V lost 3 bases, J lost 13 bases, and 19 bases lay in between.

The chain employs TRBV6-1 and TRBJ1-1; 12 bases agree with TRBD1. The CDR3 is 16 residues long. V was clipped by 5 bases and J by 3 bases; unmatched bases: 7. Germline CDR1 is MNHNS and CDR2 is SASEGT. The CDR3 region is CASSPGQGASDTEAFF. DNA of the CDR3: TGTGCCAGCAGTCCGGGACAGGGGGCGAGCGACACTGAAGCTTTCTTT.

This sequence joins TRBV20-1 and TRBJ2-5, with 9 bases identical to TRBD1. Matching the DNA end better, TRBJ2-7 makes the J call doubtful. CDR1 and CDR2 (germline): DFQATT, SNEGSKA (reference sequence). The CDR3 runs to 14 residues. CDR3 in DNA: TGCAGTGCCGCTACCCCCGACAGGGGGTACGAGCAGTACTTC. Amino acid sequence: CSAATPDRGYEQYF.

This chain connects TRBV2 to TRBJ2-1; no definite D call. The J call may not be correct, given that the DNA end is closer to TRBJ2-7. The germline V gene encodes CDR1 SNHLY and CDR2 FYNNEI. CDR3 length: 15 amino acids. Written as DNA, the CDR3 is TGTGCCAGCAGTGAAGCCCTTAGGAACTACAATGAGCAGTACTTC. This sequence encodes CASSEALRNYNEQYF.

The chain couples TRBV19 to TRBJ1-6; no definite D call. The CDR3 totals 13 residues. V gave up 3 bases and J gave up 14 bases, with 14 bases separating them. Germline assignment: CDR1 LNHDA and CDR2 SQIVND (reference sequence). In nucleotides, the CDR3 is TGTGCCAGTAGTATTGGAGGCACCTCAGCCCTCCACTTT. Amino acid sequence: CASSIGGTSALHF.

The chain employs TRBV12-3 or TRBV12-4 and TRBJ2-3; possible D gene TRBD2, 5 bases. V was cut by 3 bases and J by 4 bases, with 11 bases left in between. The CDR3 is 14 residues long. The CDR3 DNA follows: TGTGCCAGCAGTTTCCCTAGCTTGCCAGATACGCAGTATTTT. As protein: CASSFPSLPDTQYF.

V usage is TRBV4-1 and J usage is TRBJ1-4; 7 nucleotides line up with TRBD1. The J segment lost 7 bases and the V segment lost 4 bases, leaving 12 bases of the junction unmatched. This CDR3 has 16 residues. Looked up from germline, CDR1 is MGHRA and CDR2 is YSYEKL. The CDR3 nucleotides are TGCGCCAGCAGCCTCCTTGGCCGACAGGGCGGTGAAAAACTGTTTTTT. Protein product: CASSLLGRQGGEKLFF.

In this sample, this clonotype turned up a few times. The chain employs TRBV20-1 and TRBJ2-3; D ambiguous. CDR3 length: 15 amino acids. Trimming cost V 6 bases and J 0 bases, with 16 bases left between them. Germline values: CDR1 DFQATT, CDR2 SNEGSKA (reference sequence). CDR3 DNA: TGCAGTGCCCGGAAGACGTTCCCTAGCACAGATACGCAGTATTTT. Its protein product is CSARKTFPSTDTQYF.

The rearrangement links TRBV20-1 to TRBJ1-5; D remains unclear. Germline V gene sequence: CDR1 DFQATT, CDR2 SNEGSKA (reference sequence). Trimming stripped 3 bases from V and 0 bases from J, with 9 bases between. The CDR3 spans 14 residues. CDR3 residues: CSASARISNQPQHF. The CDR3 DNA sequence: TGCAGTGCTAGCGCACGGATTAGCAATCAGCCCCAGCATTTT.

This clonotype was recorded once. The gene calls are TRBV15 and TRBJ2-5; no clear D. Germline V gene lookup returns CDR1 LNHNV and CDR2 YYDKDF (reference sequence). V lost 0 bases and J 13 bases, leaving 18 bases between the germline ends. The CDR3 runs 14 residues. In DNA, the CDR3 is TGTGCCACCAGCAGAGATTATTCGGTGGATGAGCGGTACTTC. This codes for CATSRDYSVDERYF.

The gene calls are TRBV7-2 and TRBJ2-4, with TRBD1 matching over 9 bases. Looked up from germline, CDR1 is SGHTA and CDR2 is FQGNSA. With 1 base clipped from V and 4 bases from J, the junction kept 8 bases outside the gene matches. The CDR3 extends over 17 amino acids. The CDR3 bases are TGTGCCAGCAGCTTAGATTCTACAGGGGGCGCAAAAAACATTCAGTACTTC. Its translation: CASSLDSTGGAKNIQYF.

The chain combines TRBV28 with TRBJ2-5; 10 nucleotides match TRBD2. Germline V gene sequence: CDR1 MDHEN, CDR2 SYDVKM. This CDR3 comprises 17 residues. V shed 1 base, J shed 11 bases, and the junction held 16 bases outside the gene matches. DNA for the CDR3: TGTGCCAGCAGTTTATTTGAAGCGGGAGGGGGTGCAACTGAGCAGTACTTC. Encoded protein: CASSLFEAGGGATEQYF.

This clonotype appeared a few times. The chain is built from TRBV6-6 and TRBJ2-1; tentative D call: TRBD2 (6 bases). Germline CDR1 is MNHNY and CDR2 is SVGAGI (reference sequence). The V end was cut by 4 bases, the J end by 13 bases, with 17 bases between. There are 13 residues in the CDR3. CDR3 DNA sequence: TGTGCCAGCAGTTTGGGGGGTATGGAGACCCAGTTCTTC. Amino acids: CASSLGGMETQFF.

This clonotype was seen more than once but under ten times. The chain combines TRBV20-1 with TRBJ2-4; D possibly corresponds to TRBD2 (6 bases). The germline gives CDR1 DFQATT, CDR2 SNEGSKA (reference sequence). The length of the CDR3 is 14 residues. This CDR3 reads CSRSSVKAKNIQYF. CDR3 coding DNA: TGCAGCCGATCTAGCGTGAAAGCCAAAAACATTCAGTACTTC.

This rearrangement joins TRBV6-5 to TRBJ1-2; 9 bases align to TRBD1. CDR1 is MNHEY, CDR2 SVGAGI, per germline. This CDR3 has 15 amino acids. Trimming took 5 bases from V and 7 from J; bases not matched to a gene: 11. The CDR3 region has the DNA TGTGCCAGCAGTACCGGGGGGACAGGGTTCGGTGGCTACACCTTC. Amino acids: CASSTGGTGFGGYTF.